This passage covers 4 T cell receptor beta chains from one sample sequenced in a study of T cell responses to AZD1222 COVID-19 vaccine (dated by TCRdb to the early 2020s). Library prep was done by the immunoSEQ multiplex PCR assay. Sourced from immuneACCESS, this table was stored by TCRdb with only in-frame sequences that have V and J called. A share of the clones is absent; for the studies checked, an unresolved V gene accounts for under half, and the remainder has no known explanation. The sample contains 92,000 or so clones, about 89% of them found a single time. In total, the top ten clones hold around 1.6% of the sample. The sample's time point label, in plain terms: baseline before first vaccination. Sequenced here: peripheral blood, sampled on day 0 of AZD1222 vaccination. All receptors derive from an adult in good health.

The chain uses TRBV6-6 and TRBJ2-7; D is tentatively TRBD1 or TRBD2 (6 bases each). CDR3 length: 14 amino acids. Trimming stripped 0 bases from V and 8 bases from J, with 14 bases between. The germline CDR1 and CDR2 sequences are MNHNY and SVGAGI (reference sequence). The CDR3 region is CASSYSLRGGQQYF. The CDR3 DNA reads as TGTGCCAGCAGTTACTCACTCAGGGGAGGTCAGCAGTACTTC.

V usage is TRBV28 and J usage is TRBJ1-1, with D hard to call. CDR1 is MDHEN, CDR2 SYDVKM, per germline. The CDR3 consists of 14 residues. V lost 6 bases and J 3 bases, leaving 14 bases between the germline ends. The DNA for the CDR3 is TGTGCCAGCAGGCCACCGGGCCAATACACTGAAGCTTTCTTT. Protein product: CASRPPGQYTEAFF.

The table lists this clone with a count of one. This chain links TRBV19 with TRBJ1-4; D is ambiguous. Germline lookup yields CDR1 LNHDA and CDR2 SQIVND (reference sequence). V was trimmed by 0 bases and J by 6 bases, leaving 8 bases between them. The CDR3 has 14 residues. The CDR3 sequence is CASSIDIEYEKLFF. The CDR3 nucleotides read TGTGCCAGTAGTATAGACATCGAATATGAAAAACTGTTTTTT.

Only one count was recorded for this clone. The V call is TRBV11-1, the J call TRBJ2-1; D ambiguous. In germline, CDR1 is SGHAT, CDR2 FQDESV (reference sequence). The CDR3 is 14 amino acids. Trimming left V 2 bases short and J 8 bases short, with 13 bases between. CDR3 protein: CASSLRDDLHEQFF. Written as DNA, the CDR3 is TGTGCCAGCAGCTTAAGGGATGATTTACATGAGCAGTTCTTC.